This T cell receptor (beta chain) was profiled in a study of blood T cell repertoires in COVID-19. Study-wide context: The United States, Italy and Spain supplied acute and convalescent COVID-19 samples.

In the original processing: Reference gene primer amplification gave estimated nucleated cell counts. The repertoire was sequenced with immunoSEQ multiplex PCR; TCRdb's copy has only in-frame clones and lacks some. The V and J calls and clone size come from that table; D and trimming were worked out from the DNA. The sample has about 330,000 clones, over 75% seen once; the top ten hold 5.3%. Germline V gene sequence: CDR1 ENHRY, CDR2 SYGVKD. This CDR3 spans 14 amino acids. The ends were cut back, 8 bases at V and 2 bases at J, with 12 bases in the middle. Donors were grouped by their self-reported clinical history. Recovered participants had two consecutive negative NP/OP PCR tests, healthcare professional clearance, or symptom resolution.

The rearrangement joins TRBV10-3 to TRBJ2-2, with a possible D match to TRBD1 (5 bases). The sequence was collected from a woman in her twenties or thirties who had recovered from COVID-19. Sequencing was performed on PBMCs or T cells enriched from blood (not recorded which). The CDR3 loop reads CAISPQGNTGELFF. The DNA of the CDR3 is TGTGCCATCTCCCCCCAGGGAAACACCGGGGAGCTGTTTTTT.